These 21 T cell receptor beta chains share one sample of origin, sequenced in a study of T-cell reconstitution after alpha-beta-depleted transplantation in children. TCRbeta library preparation incorporated unique molecular identifiers. MiXCR was run by TCRdb on the PCR reads, yielding one entry per CDR3 protein. The table records nearly 350,000 distinct CDR3 sequences, under 20% of them present only once. The sample here was PBMCs, mostly from graft donor cells, taken 360 days after TCRalphabeta/CD19-depleted stem cell transplant. These receptors were obtained from a male patient aged 2 to 9 who had a stem cell transplant for acute lymphoblastic leukemia, so the T cells may come from the graft donor.

The rearrangement links TRBV18 to TRBJ2-2, with D unclear. Germline CDR1 is KGHSH and CDR2 is LQKENI. This CDR3 region has 12 residues. Between the trimmed V and J ends, which lost 0 bases and 6 bases, there was a span of 2 bases. The CDR3 reads CASSPPSGELFF. CDR3 DNA sequence: TGTGCCAGCTCACCACCGTCCGGGGAGCTGTTTTTT.

This clonotype was seen a handful of times. This rearrangement joins TRBV12-3 or TRBV12-4 to TRBJ1-5; unclear D gene. This CDR3 is built from 15 residues. Trimming shortened V by 3 bases and J by 6 bases, and 15 bases separated the two germline ends. As DNA, the CDR3 is TGTGCCAGCAGTTTCCTAAGGCCACCGGGTCAGCCCCAGCATTTT. This encodes CASSFLRPPGQPQHF.

This clonotype was picked up many times. This chain links TRBV20-1 with TRBJ2-4; the D is unclear. The CDR3 runs to 13 residues. The germline V and J ends were trimmed by 1 base and 0 bases, with 4 bases remaining between them. Per the germline V gene, CDR1 is DFQATT and CDR2 is SNEGSKA (reference sequence). The CDR3 loop reads CSARVLAKNIQYF. DNA for the CDR3: TGCAGTGCTAGAGTGCTAGCCAAAAACATTCAGTACTTC.

There are a few counts of this clonotype. The J gene is TRBJ2-5, the V gene TRBV27, with a tentative D call TRBD2 (5 bases). This CDR3 has 14 residues. CDR1 is MNHEY, CDR2 SMNVEV, per germline (reference sequence). The V and J ends lost 2 bases and 4 bases respectively, with 11 bases between them. In DNA, the CDR3 is TGTGCCAGCAGTTTACGGGGAATGGGAGAGACCCAGTACTTC. Translating gives CASSLRGMGETQYF.

The chain combines TRBV12-3 or TRBV12-4 with TRBJ1-2; D is perhaps TRBD1 (6 bases). This CDR3 is built from 12 residues. Trimming left V 4 bases short and J 4 bases short, with 7 bases between. CDR3 protein: CASSSDSYGYTF. The CDR3 DNA sequence: TGTGCCAGCAGTTCGGACAGCTATGGCTACACCTTC.

This rearrangement joins TRBV5-4 to TRBJ2-1, with D maybe TRBD2 (6 bases). This CDR3 contains 15 residues. V lost 1 base and J 2 bases, leaving 10 bases between the germline ends. Germline V gene sequence: CDR1 SGHNT, CDR2 YYREEE (reference sequence). Here the CDR3 reads CASSLRRAAYNEQFF. CDR3 nucleotide sequence: TGTGCCAGCAGCTTGAGGAGGGCCGCCTACAATGAGCAGTTCTTC.

This clonotype appeared many times. The chain uses TRBV12-3 or TRBV12-4 and TRBJ2-7, with 9 bases identical to TRBD2. V was pared by 2 bases and J by 6 bases, with 5 bases of the junction left unmatched. The CDR3 extends over 14 amino acids. CDR3 loop: CASSLTLSGSEQYF. Written as DNA, the CDR3 is TGTGCCAGCAGTTTAACCCTTAGCGGGAGCGAGCAGTACTTC.

The chain joins TRBV2 to TRBJ2-2; unclear D gene. The germline V and J ends were trimmed by 1 base and 4 bases, with 7 bases remaining between them. The CDR3 loop spans 14 amino acids. The germline CDR1 and CDR2 sequences are SNHLY and FYNNEI. The CDR3 reads CASSEVWLTGELFF. Here the CDR3 DNA reads TGTGCCAGCAGTGAAGTATGGCTCACCGGGGAGCTGTTTTTT.

The chain uses TRBV7-8 and TRBJ2-2; D not certain. The V gene lost 0 bases and the J gene lost 6 bases, with 14 bases spanning the gap. Germline V lookup: CDR1 SGHVS, CDR2 FQNEAQ. This CDR3 spans 16 amino acids. This CDR3 is CASSLALRASPGELFF. The CDR3 DNA follows: TGTGCCAGCAGCTTAGCGCTAAGGGCTTCCCCCGGGGAGCTGTTTTTT.

The table lists this clonotype with a few counts. The chain uses TRBV28 and TRBJ2-1, with a possible D match to TRBD2 (6 bases). Trimming cost V 5 bases and J 0 bases, with 11 bases left between them. This CDR3 contains 15 residues. Germline CDR1 and CDR2: MDHEN and SYDVKM. CDR3 coding DNA: TGTGCCAGCAGTACCGGGACTCCCTCCTACAATGAGCAGTTCTTC. It encodes CASSTGTPSYNEQFF.

This clonotype was recorded a few times. The chain has TRBV5-1 and TRBJ2-2; either TRBD1 or TRBD2 may fit D (5 bases each). Trimming removed 7 bases from V and 6 bases from J, with 19 bases in between. CDR1 is SGHRS and CDR2 is YFSETQ in the germline V gene. CDR3 length: 15 amino acids. This CDR3 is CASRLRLQGAGELFF. For the CDR3, the DNA is TGCGCCAGCCGGCTACGGCTTCAGGGAGCCGGGGAGCTGTTTTTT.

Only a few counts were recorded for this clonotype. The V call is TRBV15, the J call TRBJ2-3; 9 bases line up with TRBD2. The CDR3 extends over 17 amino acids. V gave up 7 bases and J gave up 2 bases; unmatched junction bases: 13. The V gene's germline CDR1 is LNHNV and CDR2 YYDKDF (reference sequence). The CDR3 sequence is CATNGGRAPSLTDTQYF. CDR3 sequence (DNA): TGTGCCACCAACGGCGGGAGGGCCCCATCTCTCACAGATACGCAGTATTTT.

The chain links TRBV7-2 to TRBJ1-2, with D perhaps TRBD1 (5 bases). Germline lookup yields CDR1 SGHTA and CDR2 FQGNSA. Trimming removed 2 bases at V and 5 bases at J, with 18 bases between. The CDR3 sequence is 16 residues long. CDR3 residues: CASSLRAPGTEYGYTF. The CDR3 DNA follows: TGTGCCAGCAGCTTAAGGGCGCCCGGGACTGAGTATGGCTACACCTTC.

The J gene is TRBJ2-5, the V gene TRBV6-6; D not resolved. Per the germline V gene, CDR1 is MNHNY and CDR2 is SVGAGI (reference sequence). Trimming removed 1 base from V and 5 bases from J, with 2 bases in between. The CDR3 has 11 amino acids. CDR3 bases: TGTGCCAGCAGTTACTGGGAGACCCAGTACTTC. As protein: CASSYWETQYF.

CDR3 residues: CASSLDGPGLPYEQYF. The CDR3 DNA follows: TGTGCCAGCAGTTTAGACGGCCCGGGACTCCCCTACGAGCAGTACTTC. The chain combines TRBV28 with TRBJ2-7, with D possibly being TRBD2 (6 bases). Trimming pared 2 bases from V and 2 bases from J, leaving 16 bases between. Germline values: CDR1 MDHEN, CDR2 SYDVKM. The CDR3 runs to 16 residues.

The sample holds one count of this clonotype. The chain employs TRBV3-1 and TRBJ2-7, with D hard to call. Germline V lookup: CDR1 LGHDT, CDR2 YNNKEL (reference sequence). The V end lost 1 base, the J end lost 7 bases, and 14 bases lay between the germline ends. This CDR3 has 14 residues. CDR3 coding DNA: TGTGCCAGCAGCCAAGGGCCCTCCGACGGAGAGCAGTACTTC. It yields the protein CASSQGPSDGEQYF.

This clonotype was found a few times. The rearrangement joins TRBV29-1 to TRBJ2-1, with unresolved D. The CDR3 runs to 11 residues. Trimming stripped 4 bases from V and 8 bases from J, with 9 bases between. From germline, CDR1 is SQVTM and CDR2 ANQGSEA. The CDR3 bases are TGCAGCGTTGCCCCAACCTATGAGCAGTTCTTC. It specifies CSVAPTYEQFF.

The chain employs TRBV9 and TRBJ1-2; D perhaps matches TRBD1 (5 bases). Germline V gene sequence: CDR1 SGDLS, CDR2 YYNGEE. CDR3 size: 13 residues. Trimming removed 4 bases from V and 3 bases from J, with 10 bases in between. CDR3 coding DNA: TGTGCCAGCAGCCGAGGGGACGACTATGGCTACACCTTC. Translated, it gives CASSRGDDYGYTF.

V is TRBV4-1 and J is TRBJ2-4, with 9 bases lining up with TRBD2. There are 17 residues in the CDR3. CDR1 is MGHRA, CDR2 YSYEKL, per germline. V dropped 1 base and J dropped 3; count of bases not matched to a gene: 7. In DNA, the CDR3 is TGCGCCAGCAGCCAAGGCGGGAGGGCCGGGGGCAAAAACATTCAGTACTTC. This sequence encodes CASSQGGRAGGKNIQYF.

This chain links TRBV28 with TRBJ2-1; no firm D call. V was pared by 2 bases and J by 8 bases, with 7 bases between. The CDR3 is 12 amino acids. The germline V gene has CDR1 MDHEN and CDR2 SYDVKM. CDR3 bases: TGTGCCAGCAGTTTAAGAGAAGATGAGCAGTTCTTC. Translating gives CASSLREDEQFF. Complete variable domain (other parts from reference TRBV28 and TRBJ2-1): DVKVTQSSRYLVKRTGEKVFLECVQDMDHENMFWYRQDPGLGLRLIYFSYDVKMKEKGDIPEGYSVSREKKERFSLILESASTNQTSMYLCASSLREDEQFFGPGTRLTVL.

In this sample, this clonotype turned up a few times. The V gene is TRBV11-3, the J gene TRBJ2-1; D call uncertain. Trimming removed 3 bases at V and 6 bases at J, with 15 bases between. The germline gives CDR1 SGHNT, CDR2 YENEEA. The CDR3 consists of 15 residues. This CDR3 is CASSLGLVLRNEQFF. In nucleotides, the CDR3 is TGTGCCAGCAGCTTGGGTCTAGTTCTTCGCAATGAGCAGTTCTTC.